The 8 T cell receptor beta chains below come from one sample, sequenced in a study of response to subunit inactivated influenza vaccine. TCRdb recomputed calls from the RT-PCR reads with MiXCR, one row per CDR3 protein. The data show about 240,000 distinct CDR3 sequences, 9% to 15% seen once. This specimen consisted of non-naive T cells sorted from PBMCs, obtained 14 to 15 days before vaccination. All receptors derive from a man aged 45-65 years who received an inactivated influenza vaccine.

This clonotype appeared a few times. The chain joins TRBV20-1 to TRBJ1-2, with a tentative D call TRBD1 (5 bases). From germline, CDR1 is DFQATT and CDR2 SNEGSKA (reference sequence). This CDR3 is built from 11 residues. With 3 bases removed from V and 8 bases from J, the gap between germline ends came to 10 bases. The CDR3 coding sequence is TGCAGTGCTAGGAGGGGATGGGGCTACACCTTC. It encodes CSARRGWGYTF.

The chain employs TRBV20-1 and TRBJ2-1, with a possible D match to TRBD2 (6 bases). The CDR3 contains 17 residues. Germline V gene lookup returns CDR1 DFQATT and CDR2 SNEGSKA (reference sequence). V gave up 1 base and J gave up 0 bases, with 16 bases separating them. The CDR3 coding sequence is TGCAGTGCTAGAGGGATTAGCGGAGGGAGCTCCTACAATGAGCAGTTCTTC. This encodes CSARGISGGSSYNEQFF.

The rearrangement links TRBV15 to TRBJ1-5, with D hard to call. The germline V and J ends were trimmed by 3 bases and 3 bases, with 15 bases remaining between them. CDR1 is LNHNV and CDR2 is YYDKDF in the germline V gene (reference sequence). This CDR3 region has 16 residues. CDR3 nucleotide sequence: TGTGCCACCAGCAGGGACGGTACCTGGGACAATCAGCCCCAGCATTTT. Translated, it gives CATSRDGTWDNQPQHF.

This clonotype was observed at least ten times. The CDR3 sequence: CASSQSTSPHEQFF. In DNA, the CDR3 is TGCGCCAGCAGCCAGTCGACTAGCCCACATGAGCAGTTCTTC. V and J are TRBV4-3 and TRBJ2-1; 7 nucleotides align to TRBD2. The CDR3 runs 14 residues. J gave up 8 bases and V 3 bases, and 7 bases lay outside the gene matches. Per the germline V gene, CDR1 is LGHNA and CDR2 is YSLEER.

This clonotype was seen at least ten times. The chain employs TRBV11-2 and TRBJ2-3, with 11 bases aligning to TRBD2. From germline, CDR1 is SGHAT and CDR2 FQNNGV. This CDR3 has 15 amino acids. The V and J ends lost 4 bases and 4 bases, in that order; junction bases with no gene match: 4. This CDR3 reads CASSSLAGGADTQYF. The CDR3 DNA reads TGTGCCAGCAGCTCGTTAGCGGGAGGGGCAGATACGCAGTATTTT.

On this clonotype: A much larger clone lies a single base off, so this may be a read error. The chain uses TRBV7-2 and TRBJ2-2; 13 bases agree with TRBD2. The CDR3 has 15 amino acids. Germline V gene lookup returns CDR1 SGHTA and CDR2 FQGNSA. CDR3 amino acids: CGSSPTSGGTGELFF. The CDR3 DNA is TGTGGCAGCAGCCCGACTAGCGGGGGGACCGGGGAGCTGTTTTTT.

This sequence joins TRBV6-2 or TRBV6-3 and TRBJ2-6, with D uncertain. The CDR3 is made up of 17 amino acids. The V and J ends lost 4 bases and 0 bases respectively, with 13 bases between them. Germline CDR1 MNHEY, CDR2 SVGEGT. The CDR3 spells CASSSYSDASGANVLTF. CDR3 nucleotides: TGTGCCAGCAGTTCCTACAGCGATGCCTCTGGGGCCAACGTCCTGACTTTC.

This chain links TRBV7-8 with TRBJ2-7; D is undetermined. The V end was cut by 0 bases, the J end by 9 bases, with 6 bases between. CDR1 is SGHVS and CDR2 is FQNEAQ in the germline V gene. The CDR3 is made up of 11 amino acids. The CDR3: CASSLAGRQYF. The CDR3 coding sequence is TGTGCCAGCAGCTTAGCAGGGCGGCAGTACTTC.